The sequence of this T cell receptor (beta chain) was determined in a study of T cell responses to AZD1222 COVID-19 vaccine. Sequenced by immunoSEQ multiplex PCR; TCRdb stores in-frame clones only, minus some. The sample records about 130,000 clones, 94% being singletons. Note on this clone: Its antigen is unknown.

Points from the study as a whole: CD4 TCRs associated with vaccination spanned spike, dominating at 160-218 and 743-854. Repertoire sampling occurred only after the peak T cell response. Reports say nearly half of spike-specific TCRs go after unmutated variant regions. The donor group comprised mostly white British people and more females; the analysis possibly underestimated clonal diversity.

The V and J ends lost 1 base and 3 bases respectively, with 9 bases between them. Germline loops: CDR1 GTSNPN, CDR2 SVGIG (reference sequence). This CDR3 is 13 amino acids long. This TCR was sampled from an adult in good health. The chain has TRBV30 and TRBJ1-2; D ambiguous. The source material was peripheral blood, sampled on day 0 of AZD1222 vaccination. The CDR3 DNA is TGTGCCTGGAGTGCGAGGGCCCACTATGGCTACACCTTC. The encoded protein is CAWSARAHYGYTF.